This T cell receptor beta chain is from a study of cytomegalovirus exposure and HLA in healthy donors. Across the whole study: As released early, the data held 70 million to 100 million unique TCRs from HLA-typed donors.

The length of the CDR3 is 14 residues. The V gene's germline CDR1 is MNHNS and CDR2 SASEGT. With 11 bases removed from V and 0 bases from J, the gap between germline ends came to 17 bases. Findings and limits, study-wide: V- and J-gene trimming in TCR beta was tied to a missense DCLRE1C variant by an analysis performed later. The classifier reportedly diagnosed cytomegalovirus status with high specificity and sensitivity.

In the PCR, 60 Vbeta and 13 Jbeta primers were used. Profiled with immunoSEQ multiplex PCR; TCRdb holds only in-frame clones, not every one. The profile shows around 130,000 clones, about 8.5% of them singletons. This clone was counted a single time. Its target is unknown. The sequence was collected from a man aged 35-49 years in good health and CMV-seronegative. The chain joins TRBV6-1 to TRBJ2-7; TRBD1 might be the D (6 bases). The sample taken for sequencing was PBMCs. The CDR3 is CAGTRTVGSYEQYF. CDR3 DNA: TGTGCCGGGACCAGGACAGTCGGCTCCTACGAGCAGTACTTC.